Below, 11 T cell receptor beta chains from the same sample are listed, as sequenced in a study of T cell changes during pregnancy in multiple sclerosis. Sequencing was performed with immunoSEQ multiplex PCR; in TCRdb, only in-frame clones are kept and a portion is missing. The sample consists of approximately 57,000 clones, around 90% of them appearing once. The sample in question was peripheral blood, obtained after pregnancy. The receptors originated from a female donor in good health, enrolled as a control in a pregnancy study.

In nucleotides, the CDR3 is TGCGCCAGCAGCCAAGAGGGCGCTGAGCAGTTCTTC. It translates to CASSQEGAEQFF. The chain recombines TRBV4-1 with TRBJ2-1; D unresolved. With 0 bases removed from V and 9 bases from J, the gap between germline ends came to 6 bases. The V gene's germline CDR1 is MGHRA and CDR2 YSYEKL. CDR3 length: 12 residues.

The chain uses TRBV11-3 and TRBJ2-3; D possibly corresponds to TRBD2 (6 bases). Germline values: CDR1 SGHNT, CDR2 YENEEA. CDR3 length: 14 amino acids. The germline V and J ends were trimmed by 1 base and 6 bases, with 11 bases remaining between them. The chain's CDR3 is CASSLVGGSDTQYF. CDR3 coding DNA: TGTGCCAGCAGCTTAGTTGGGGGGAGCGATACGCAGTATTTT.

This chain links TRBV27 with TRBJ2-3; 10 nucleotides agree with TRBD1. In germline, CDR1 is MNHEY, CDR2 SMNVEV (reference sequence). V shed 5 bases and J 6 bases; nucleotides not matched to a gene: 8. The CDR3 spans 15 residues. CDR3 DNA sequence: TGTGCCAGCAGTCCGCGGGACAGGGGATGGGATACGCAGTATTTT. Residues: CASSPRDRGWDTQYF.

The chain recombines TRBV9 with TRBJ2-6; no clear D. Trimming left V 0 bases short and J 0 bases short, with 7 bases between. The germline CDR1 and CDR2 sequences are SGDLS and YYNGEE. The CDR3 spans 16 residues. The CDR3 nucleotides read TGTGCCAGCAGCGTAGGTCCGAGCTCTGGGGCCAACGTCCTGACTTTC. It encodes CASSVGPSSGANVLTF. The variable domain in full, with the rest retrieved from reference TRBV9 and TRBJ2-6, is DSGVTQTPKHLITATGQRVTLRCSPRSGDLSVYWYQQSLDQGLQFLIQYYNGEERAKGNILERFSAQQFPDLHSELNLSSLELGDSALYFCASSVGPSSGANVLTFGAGSRLTVL.

The gene calls are TRBV11-1 and TRBJ2-7; TRBD1 agrees at 7 bases. J was trimmed by 5 bases and V by 5 bases; bases with no gene match: 9. Germline CDR1 and CDR2: SGHAT and FQDESV (reference sequence). This CDR3 is 14 amino acids long. The CDR3 DNA sequence: TGTGCCAGCAGCCAACCAGGACAGGATAACGAGCAGTACTTC. Encoded protein: CASSQPGQDNEQYF.

The V and J genes are TRBV7-3 and TRBJ2-3; 7 nucleotides align to TRBD1. With 5 bases clipped from V and 6 bases from J, the junction kept 11 bases outside the gene matches. The length of the CDR3 is 15 residues. Per germline, CDR1 SGHTA and CDR2 FQGTGA. This CDR3 reads CASSPRGGPVDTQYF. In DNA form, the CDR3 reads TGTGCCAGCAGCCCCCGAGGGGGCCCGGTGGATACGCAGTATTTT.

This chain links TRBV6-5 with TRBJ1-1, with D unclear. The CDR3 runs 13 residues. Trimming left V 8 bases short and J 5 bases short, with 15 bases between. Germline values: CDR1 MNHEY, CDR2 SVGAGI. This chain's CDR3 is CASSQTGRTEAFF. CDR3 in DNA: TGTGCCAGCTCCCAAACGGGGAGGACTGAAGCTTTCTTT.

The chain recombines TRBV4-1 with TRBJ2-1, with D possibly being TRBD2 (7 bases). Trimming removed 1 base at V and 8 bases at J, with 18 bases between. Germline values: CDR1 MGHRA, CDR2 YSYEKL. CDR3 size: 16 residues. DNA of the CDR3: TGCGCCAGCAGCCAAGGTTGGGGGGGCCTGTCTGATGAGCAGTTCTTC. Encoded protein: CASSQGWGGLSDEQFF.

This chain links TRBV15 with TRBJ2-2; D gene ambiguous. Germline CDR1 is LNHNV and CDR2 is YYDKDF (reference sequence). CDR3 size: 13 residues. V was clipped by 3 bases and J by 4 bases, with 6 bases between them. Here the CDR3 DNA reads TGTGCCACCAGCAGTTCTATCACCGGGGAGCTGTTTTTT. Residues: CATSSSITGELFF.

The chain recombines TRBV7-2 with TRBJ2-1; 8 nucleotides align to TRBD2. The CDR3 covers 14 residues. The germline gives CDR1 SGHTA, CDR2 FQGNSA. The V and J ends lost 6 bases and 3 bases, in that order; junction bases with no gene match: 4. This CDR3 is CASRPTSDYNEQFF. As DNA, the CDR3 is TGTGCCAGCAGGCCGACTAGCGACTACAATGAGCAGTTCTTC.

This clone was seen just once. V usage is TRBV4-3 and J usage is TRBJ1-2; TRBD1 matches at 8 bases. The germline CDR1 and CDR2 sequences are LGHNA and YSLEER. J gave up 5 bases and V 4 bases, and 6 bases lay outside the gene matches. The CDR3 covers 14 residues. CDR3 residues: CASSPTGGGYGYTF. For the CDR3, the DNA is TGCGCCAGCAGCCCAACAGGGGGAGGATATGGCTACACCTTC.